The clone carrying this TCR beta chain was observed many times. This entry is derived from a study of response to subunit inactivated influenza vaccine. TCRdb re-called the RT-PCR reads with MiXCR, one entry per CDR3 protein. The table lists 500,000 to 600,000 distinct CDR3 sequences, 12% of them singletons. The origin of this receptor is a man in his fifties or sixties who received an inactivated influenza vaccine. Source: PBMCs from blood, taken on the day of vaccination.

CDR3 loop: CASSWFGGKGTEAFF. CDR3 nucleotide sequence: TGTGCCAGCAGCTGGTTTGGGGGTAAGGGGACTGAAGCTTTCTTT. V gene TRBV5-5 combines with J gene TRBJ1-1; D is perhaps TRBD1 (5 bases). Per the germline V gene, CDR1 is SGHKS and CDR2 is YYEKEE (reference sequence). Between the trimmed V and J ends, which lost 3 bases and 5 bases, there was a span of 17 bases. The CDR3 runs to 15 residues.